These T cell receptor beta chains were read from a single sample in a study of blood T cell repertoires in COVID-19. Sequencing was performed with immunoSEQ multiplex PCR; in TCRdb, only in-frame clones are kept and a portion is missing. The sample lists 200,000 or so clones; roughly 85% were seen once. Input material: peripheral blood. These TCRs come from a woman aged 30 to 39 with acute or convalescent COVID-19. CDR3s include the opening cysteine and the closing phenylalanine or tryptophan. A D gene is named only where the DNA matches it firmly. Some rows mark clone size as missing; the rest say once, few, many or name a class of expanded clone.

V gene,D gene,clone size,J gene,CDR3 protein,CDR3 DNA
TRBV5-4,TRBD1,once,TRBJ2-1,CASSPLQGAGSYNEQFF,TGTGCCAGCAGCCCGCTACAGGGGGCCGGATCCTACAATGAGCAGTTCTTC
TRBV7-2,TRBD2,.,TRBJ2-1,CASSVPGLAAYNEQFF,TGTGCCAGCAGCGTACCGGGACTAGCGGCCTACAATGAGCAGTTCTTC
TRBV7-6,.,many,TRBJ2-7,CASSKQGQYEQYF,TGTGCCAGCAGCAAGCAGGGGCAGTACGAGCAGTACTTC
TRBV28,.,.,TRBJ1-2,CASNKLQGLGHGYTF,TGTGCCAGCAACAAGCTCCAGGGCCTTGGGCATGGCTACACCTTC
TRBV3-1/TRBV3-2,TRBD2,.,TRBJ2-7,CASSHVVSGSSYEQYF,TGTGCCAGCAGCCACGTGGTCAGCGGGAGCTCCTACGAGCAGTACTTC
TRBV6-6,.,few,TRBJ1-3,CASSSGLNSGNTIYF,TGTGCCAGCAGTTCCGGACTGAACTCTGGAAACACCATATATTTT
TRBV27,.,.,TRBJ1-1,CASFPGQLPNTEAFF,TGTGCCAGCTTCCCAGGACAGTTACCGAACACTGAAGCTTTCTTT
TRBV5-4,TRBD1,.,TRBJ1-2,CASSRTGGNYGYTF,TGTGCCAGCAGCCGGACAGGGGGAAACTATGGCTACACCTTC
TRBV6-5,TRBD1,.,TRBJ2-7,CAGRKGQGPSYEQYF,TGTGCCGGCAGAAAAGGACAGGGTCCCTCCTACGAGCAGTACTTC
TRBV15,TRBD1,.,TRBJ1-6,CATRQGRSPLHF,TGTGCCACCCGACAGGGGCGTTCACCCCTCCACTTT
TRBV19,TRBD1,.,TRBJ2-5,CASNLPGQGAKETQYF,TGTGCCAGTAACCTCCCGGGACAGGGGGCTAAAGAGACCCAGTACTTC
TRBV19,TRBD1,.,TRBJ2-2,CASSIRGGAWFTGELFF,TGTGCCAGTAGTATTCGAGGGGGCGCTTGGTTTACCGGGGAGCTGTTTTTT
TRBV3-1/TRBV3-2,TRBD2,.,TRBJ2-1,CASSLSSGRANEQFF,TGTGCCAGCAGCTTGTCTAGCGGGAGGGCCAATGAGCAGTTCTTC
TRBV4-1,.,.,TRBJ2-1,CASSQGRRGIDEQFF,TGCGCCAGCAGCCAAGGAAGACGAGGGATCGATGAGCAGTTCTTC
TRBV6-2/TRBV6-3,TRBD1,.,TRBJ2-5,CASSYSTGQKSETQYF,TGTGCCAGCAGTTACTCGACGGGACAGAAATCAGAGACCCAGTACTTC
TRBV3-1/TRBV3-2,.,.,TRBJ1-1,CASSQDIDRRWMNTEAFF,TGTGCCAGCAGCCAAGATATCGACAGGCGGTGGATGAACACTGAAGCTTTCTTT
TRBV6-2/TRBV6-3,TRBD1,few,TRBJ2-7,CASSRSRTGSYEQYF,TGTGCCAGCAGTCGATCCAGGACAGGATCCTACGAGCAGTACTTC
TRBV9,.,.,TRBJ2-1,CASSPNSVHSYNEQFF,TGTGCCAGCAGTCCCAATAGCGTACACTCCTACAATGAGCAGTTCTTC
TRBV5-6,.,.,TRBJ2-2,CASRVGYGEHLNTGELFF,TGTGCCAGCAGGGTTGGGTACGGGGAGCACTTGAACACCGGGGAGCTGTTTTTT
TRBV13,TRBD1,.,TRBJ2-1,CASSQGQGVNEQFF,TGTGCCAGCAGCCAGGGACAGGGGGTCAATGAGCAGTTCTTC
TRBV28,.,.,TRBJ1-2,CASSGAGHYGYTF,TGTGCCAGCAGTGGCGCAGGGCACTATGGCTACACCTTC
TRBV15,.,.,TRBJ1-2,CATSREQNYGYTF,TGTGCCACCAGCAGAGAACAGAACTATGGCTACACCTTC
TRBV5-1,.,.,TRBJ2-5,CASSSRLQGRETQYF,TGCGCCAGCAGCTCGAGACTACAGGGTCGCGAGACCCAGTACTTC
TRBV4-1,.,.,TRBJ1-1,CASSAGGSYTEAFF,TGCGCCAGCAGCGCGGGGGGCTCATACACTGAAGCTTTCTTT
TRBV6-6,TRBD1,.,TRBJ2-6,CASSRQGLKRVGSGANVLTF,TGTGCCAGCAGCCGACAGGGCCTTAAAAGAGTTGGCTCTGGGGCCAACGTCCTGACTTTC
TRBV19,TRBD2,.,TRBJ2-1,CASSAGLGGVEQFF,TGTGCCAGTAGTGCCGGACTAGGAGGCGTTGAGCAGTTCTTC
TRBV7-9,.,.,TRBJ2-3,CASSPTGASGDTQYF,TGTGCCAGCAGCCCCACGGGAGCTTCCGGAGATACGCAGTATTTT
TRBV6-5,.,.,TRBJ1-2,CASNTGWLNYGYTF,TGTGCCAGCAATACAGGTTGGCTTAACTATGGCTACACCTTC
TRBV6-5,TRBD1,once,TRBJ1-1,CASSTRTGNTEAFF,TGTGCCAGCAGTACCCGGACAGGGAACACTGAAGCTTTCTTT
TRBV3-1/TRBV3-2,.,once,TRBJ1-1,CASSQTSGPAFF,TGTGCCAGCAGCCAAACTTCAGGGCCCGCTTTCTTT
TRBV14,TRBD1,.,TRBJ2-7,CASSQVGGSNSYEQYF,TGTGCCAGCAGCCAAGTAGGGGGCTCAAACTCCTACGAGCAGTACTTC